Each of the 11 T cell receptor beta chains below was sequenced from the same sample in a study of PD-1 blockade in classical Hodgkin lymphoma. Sequenced by immunoSEQ multiplex PCR; TCRdb stores in-frame clones only, minus some. The sample holds roughly 40,000 clones, 66% seen once. Time point denoted: cycle 4 day 1 (C4D1), after less than 7 weeks of nivolumab. Relapses following autologous stem cell transplantation were seen in all patients, with brentuximab vedotin exposure varying. The sequences come from peripheral blood mononuclear cells (PBMCs), collected before the fourth cycle of nivolumab. These receptors originate from a human donor with classical Hodgkin lymphoma.

In nucleotides, the CDR3 is TGTGCCAGCACCCAATTAAGGGGGGGGAATACGTTCTTC. Translating it yields CASTQLRGGNTFF. The J gene is TRBJ2-1, the V gene TRBV6-5, with a weak D call TRBD2 (7 bases). This CDR3 comprises 13 residues. V was cut by 7 bases and J by 15 bases, with 22 bases left in between. Looked up from germline, CDR1 is MNHEY and CDR2 is SVGAGI.

This clone was observed a handful of times. The chain has TRBV30 and TRBJ1-5; no reliable D call. Germline loops: CDR1 GTSNPN, CDR2 SVGIG (reference sequence). V lost 2 bases to trimming and J lost 0 bases, with 8 bases between them. The CDR3 extends over 14 amino acids. The CDR3 spells CAWSLQYSNQPQHF. In DNA, the CDR3 is TGTGCCTGGAGTTTGCAGTATAGCAATCAGCCCCAGCATTTT.

This clone appeared a few times. The chain links TRBV6-5 to TRBJ2-1, with 12 nucleotides matching TRBD2. The CDR3 loop spans 16 amino acids. The V and J ends lost 4 bases and 4 bases, in that order; junction bases with no gene match: 5. Germline V CDR1 and CDR2: MNHEY, SVGAGI. In nucleotides, the CDR3 is TGTGCCAGCAGTTCAATGACTAGCGGGAGTTACAATGAGCAGTTCTTC. Its translation is CASSSMTSGSYNEQFF.

The table lists this clone with a few counts. This CDR3 is also generated by other DNA sequences in the sample. The rearrangement uses TRBV7-2 and TRBJ2-7; D possibly corresponds to TRBD2 (6 bases). The germline CDR1 and CDR2 sequences are SGHTA and FQGNSA. Trimming removed 5 bases at V and 4 bases at J, with 21 bases between. This CDR3 has 16 residues. CDR3 sequence: CASSTDTQAGRYEQYF. The CDR3 DNA follows: TGTGCCAGCAGCACAGATACCCAGGCAGGGAGGTACGAGCAGTACTTC.

This sequence joins TRBV7-6 and TRBJ2-3, with 7 positions matching TRBD1. Germline values: CDR1 SGHVS, CDR2 FNYEAQ. CDR3 length: 14 residues. J lost 7 bases, V lost 2 bases, and 6 bases had no gene match. CDR3 nucleotide sequence: TGTGCCAGCAGCTTAAGGGGGCCTAGGAATACGCAGTATTTT. Its protein is CASSLRGPRNTQYF. The entire variable domain, with the rest obtained from reference TRBV7-6 and TRBJ2-3, is as follows: GAGVSQSPRYKVTKRGQDVALRCDPISGHVSLYWYRQALGQGPEFLTYFNYEAQQDKSGLPNDRFSAERPEGSISTLTIQRTEQRDSAMYRCASSLRGPRNTQYFGPGTRLTVL.

This clone occurred once. CDR3 in amino acids: CASSYSAGQTGGTIYF. For the CDR3, the DNA is TGTGCCAGCAGTTACTCAGCGGGGCAGACCGGGGGCACCATATATTTT. The chain is built from TRBV6-5 and TRBJ1-3; possible D gene TRBD1, 5 bases. Per germline, CDR1 MNHEY and CDR2 SVGAGI. Trimming shortened V by 0 bases and J by 9 bases, and 18 bases separated the two germline ends. This CDR3 has 16 residues.

In its sample, this clone is medium-sized. The rearrangement joins TRBV7-8 to TRBJ2-7, with 9 bases matching TRBD2. This CDR3 has 14 residues. From germline, CDR1 is SGHVS and CDR2 FQNEAQ. The J segment lost 6 bases and the V segment lost 5 bases, leaving 8 bases of the junction unmatched. CDR3 in amino acids: CASSRAGGRSEQYF. The DNA for the CDR3 is TGTGCCAGCAGCCGCGCGGGGGGGCGTTCCGAGCAGTACTTC. Full variable domain (missing parts from reference TRBV7-8 and TRBJ2-7): GAGVSQSPRYKVAKRGQDVALRCDPISGHVSLFWYQQALGQGPEFLTYFQNEAQLDKSGLPSDRFFAERPEGSVSTLKIQRTQQEDSAVYLCASSRAGGRSEQYFGPGTRLTVT.

This clone came up many times. J is TRBJ2-4 and V is TRBV2; 10 positions match TRBD2. CDR3 size: 15 residues. CDR1 and CDR2 (germline): SNHLY, FYNNEI. V gave up 4 bases and J gave up 6 bases; unmatched junction bases: 6. CDR3 region: CASSVLAGDLNIQYF. CDR3 DNA sequence: TGTGCCAGCAGTGTTCTAGCGGGGGACTTAAACATTCAGTACTTC. Supplemented by reference TRBV2 and TRBJ2-4, the full variable domain reads EPEVTQTPSHQVTQMGQEVILRCVPISNHLYFYWYRQILGQKVEFLVSFYNNEISEKSEIFDDQFSVERPDGSNFTLKIRSTKLEDSAMYFCASSVLAGDLNIQYFGAGTRLSVL.

This clone was observed a few times. The chain employs TRBV23-1 and TRBJ2-1, with TRBD1 matching over 7 bases. TRBV23-1 is given ORF status, its function remaining uncertain. Germline trimming cut 0 bases from V and 0 bases from J; bases unmatched to any gene: 5. The CDR3 length is 17 residues. For the CDR3, the DNA is TGCGCCAGCAGTCAATCGTCCCCAGGGGGCTCCTACAATGAGCAGTTCTTC. Its translation is CASSQSSPGGSYNEQFF.

This clone was counted between two and nine times. The DNA for the CDR3 is TGTGCCAGCTCACCTCACCCCGACGAGACCCAGTACTTC. This sequence encodes CASSPHPDETQYF. J is TRBJ2-5 and V is TRBV18, with D hard to call. The V gene's germline CDR1 is KGHSH and CDR2 LQKENI. This CDR3 comprises 13 residues. The germline V and J ends were trimmed by 3 bases and 5 bases, with 10 bases remaining between them.

The V and J genes are TRBV7-2 and TRBJ1-3, with D unclear. CDR1 and CDR2 from the germline V gene are SGHTA and FQGNSA. The CDR3 is made up of 15 amino acids. Deletions cut 1 base from V and 4 bases from J, with 11 bases between. The CDR3 spells CASSLDTYPGNTIYF. The DNA of the CDR3 is TGTGCCAGCAGCTTAGACACCTACCCCGGAAACACCATATATTTT.